This record covers a single T cell receptor (beta chain). Germline V gene sequence: CDR1 MDHEN, CDR2 SYDVKM. The CDR3 is 20 residues long. V was shortened by 5 bases and J by 0 bases, with 23 bases between the two germline ends. The data derive from a study of blood T cell repertoires in COVID-19. As for the study in general: There were acute and convalescent COVID-19 samples, and they came from the United States, Italy and Spain. T cells, B-cell-depleted T cells, or PBMCs provided the cDNA or gDNA that served as material.

The Seattle patients joined while their infection was active and were tracked longitudinally afterward. In the original workflow: Amplified reference gene primers provided the basis for estimating nucleated cell counts. Data came from immunoSEQ multiplex PCR; TCRdb stores just in-frame clones and leaves some out. From that table come the V and J calls and clone size; the DNA was used to work out D and trimming. The sample shows a few hundred thousand clones, approximately 88% of them seen only once. The sample was peripheral blood. The chain joins TRBV28 to TRBJ1-6; D possibly corresponds to TRBD1 (6 bases). The TCR comes from a woman in her 70s with COVID-19, enrolled during active disease. The CDR3: CASSRPGQHQSSSYNSPLHF. CDR3 nucleotides: TGTGCCAGCAGTCGCCCCGGACAGCACCAATCTAGCTCCTATAATTCACCCCTCCACTTT. Variable domain in full (rest from reference TRBV28 and TRBJ1-6): DVKVTQSSRYLVKRTGEKVFLECVQDMDHENMFWYRQDPGLGLRLIYFSYDVKMKEKGDIPEGYSVSREKKERFSLILESASTNQTSMYLCASSRPGQHQSSSYNSPLHFGNGTRLTVT.